This T cell receptor (beta chain) originates from a study of blood T cell repertoires in COVID-19. In the original workflow: Estimated nucleated cell counts came from reference gene primer amplification. The protocol was immunoSEQ multiplex PCR, while the TCRdb copy is restricted to in-frame clones and leaves out a portion. V and J calls and clone size are copied from that table; D and trimming were computed from the DNA. The repertoire consists of some 390,000 clones, with about 87% occurring once and the leading ten covering about 2.9%. The CDR3 runs to 13 residues. The ends were cut back, 7 bases at V and 0 bases at J, with 12 bases in the middle. Germline V gives CDR1 GTSNPN, CDR2 SVGIG (reference sequence).

Source material: peripheral blood. J is TRBJ1-1 and V is TRBV30; the D gene is possibly TRBD1 (6 bases). The receptor comes from a human donor in a cohort sampled during active COVID-19. DNA for the CDR3: TGTGCCTCGGGGGGCCTCCTGAACACTGAAGCTTTCTTT. Translated: CASGGLLNTEAFF.